These T cell receptor beta chains were read from a single sample in a study of T cells after somatic rescue of genetic block. The data were produced by immunoSEQ multiplex PCR, yet TCRdb's version contains in-frame clones alone and is incomplete. This table holds 55,000 to 75,000 clones, around 90% found once. Sequencing was carried out using peripheral blood mononuclear cells (PBMCs). These receptors were collected from a middle-aged man. CDR3s include the opening cysteine and the closing phenylalanine or tryptophan. Each record gives: CDR3 length, V gene, clone size, D gene, J gene, CDR3 DNA, CDR3 protein. A D gene is named only where the DNA matches it firmly. Part of the rows lack a size; the others show once, few, many or a class for expanded clones.

cdr3_length: 12
v_call: TRBV4-2
clone_size: .
d_call: .
j_call: TRBJ2-1
cdr3_nt: TGTGCCAGCAGGGCAAATCGCAATGAGCAGTTCTTC
cdr3_aa: CASRANRNEQFF

cdr3_length: 15
v_call: TRBV11-2
clone_size: .
d_call: TRBD1
j_call: TRBJ2-5
cdr3_nt: TGTGCCAGCAGCTTAACAGGGGGCTTACAAGAGACCCAGTACTTC
cdr3_aa: CASSLTGGLQETQYF

cdr3_length: 16
v_call: TRBV6-1
clone_size: .
d_call: TRBD1
j_call: TRBJ2-7
cdr3_nt: TGTGCCAGCAGTGGCCTGAGGACAGGGGGCCAGTACGAGCAGTACTTC
cdr3_aa: CASSGLRTGGQYEQYF

cdr3_length: 18
v_call: TRBV18
clone_size: .
d_call: .
j_call: TRBJ2-7
cdr3_nt: TGTGCCAGCTCACCACCGTTTTCCGGCCTCGGAGGTGGATACGAGCAGTACTTC
cdr3_aa: CASSPPFSGLGGGYEQYF

cdr3_length: 16
v_call: TRBV4-1
clone_size: .
d_call: .
j_call: TRBJ2-5
cdr3_nt: TGCGCCAGCAGCCCCCGCACGGCCCTAGTCCCCGGGACCCAGTACTTC
cdr3_aa: CASSPRTALVPGTQYF

cdr3_length: 17
v_call: TRBV9
clone_size: few
d_call: TRBD2
j_call: TRBJ2-1
cdr3_nt: TGTGCCAGCAGCGTAGGTCGGGGGACTAGCGGCTACAATGAGCAGTTCTTC
cdr3_aa: CASSVGRGTSGYNEQFF

cdr3_length: 13
v_call: TRBV25-1
clone_size: .
d_call: .
j_call: TRBJ1-1
cdr3_nt: TGTGCCAGCAAGGGCCTCCCGAACACTGAAGCTTTCTTT
cdr3_aa: CASKGLPNTEAFF

cdr3_length: 16
v_call: TRBV19
clone_size: .
d_call: .
j_call: TRBJ2-3
cdr3_nt: TGTGCCAGTAGTATTCGATCGGGGGCTAGCACAGATACGCAGTATTTT
cdr3_aa: CASSIRSGASTDTQYF

cdr3_length: 15
v_call: TRBV5-1
clone_size: .
d_call: .
j_call: TRBJ2-1
cdr3_nt: TGCGCCAGCAGCTTCACAGGGCCGTCCTACAATGAGCAGTTCTTC
cdr3_aa: CASSFTGPSYNEQFF

cdr3_length: 15
v_call: TRBV21-1
clone_size: few
d_call: .
j_call: TRBJ1-5
cdr3_nt: TGTGCCAGCAGCAGCAGGGGAAAAGAGGGTCAGCCCCAGCATTTT
cdr3_aa: CASSSRGKEGQPQHF

cdr3_length: 14
v_call: TRBV6-1
clone_size: few
d_call: TRBD2
j_call: TRBJ2-3
cdr3_nt: TGTGCCAGCAGTGAACTCGGGGGGTCAGATACGCAGTATTTT
cdr3_aa: CASSELGGSDTQYF

cdr3_length: 12
v_call: TRBV4-2
clone_size: .
d_call: .
j_call: TRBJ2-1
cdr3_nt: TGTGCCAGCAGCCCTACCTACAATGAGCAGTTCTTC
cdr3_aa: CASSPTYNEQFF

cdr3_length: 14
v_call: TRBV7-3
clone_size: .
d_call: .
j_call: TRBJ1-4
cdr3_nt: TGTGCCAGCGCCCCCGGCGGGAGGGATGAAAAACTGTTTTTT
cdr3_aa: CASAPGGRDEKLFF

cdr3_length: 12
v_call: TRBV19
clone_size: .
d_call: .
j_call: TRBJ1-5
cdr3_nt: TGTGCCACCTGTAAGGGAAATCAGCCCCAGCATTTT
cdr3_aa: CATCKGNQPQHF

cdr3_length: 16
v_call: TRBV7-9
clone_size: .
d_call: .
j_call: TRBJ1-4
cdr3_nt: TGTGCCAGCAGCTTAGGTGTAGGGCCTCCTGGTGAAAAACTGTTTTTT
cdr3_aa: CASSLGVGPPGEKLFF

cdr3_length: 15
v_call: TRBV7-2
clone_size: .
d_call: TRBD2
j_call: TRBJ2-7
cdr3_nt: TGTGCCAGCAGCCCTAGGGTAGCGGGAGGGTACGAGCAGTACTTC
cdr3_aa: CASSPRVAGGYEQYF

cdr3_length: 15
v_call: TRBV6-6
clone_size: .
d_call: .
j_call: TRBJ2-7
cdr3_nt: TGTGCCAGCAGCCTAGGGTGGGCCAGCTCCTACGAGCAGTACTTC
cdr3_aa: CASSLGWASSYEQYF

cdr3_length: 14
v_call: TRBV6-5
clone_size: .
d_call: TRBD1
j_call: TRBJ2-7
cdr3_nt: TGTGCCAGCAGTCCAGACAGGGGGGGGAACGAGCAGTACTTC
cdr3_aa: CASSPDRGGNEQYF

cdr3_length: 15
v_call: TRBV27
clone_size: .
d_call: .
j_call: TRBJ1-6
cdr3_nt: TGTGCCAGCAGTTGGGAGGGCCCCTATAATTCACCCCTCCACTTT
cdr3_aa: CASSWEGPYNSPLHF

cdr3_length: 15
v_call: TRBV10-1
clone_size: .
d_call: .
j_call: TRBJ2-5
cdr3_nt: TGCGCCAGCAGTGAGTCTAGGTCAGGGCAAGAGACCCAGTACTTC
cdr3_aa: CASSESRSGQETQYF

cdr3_length: 15
v_call: TRBV7-9
clone_size: .
d_call: .
j_call: TRBJ2-1
cdr3_nt: TGTGCCAGCAGCCTCAGGGGTAGCTCCTACAATGAGCAGTTCTTC
cdr3_aa: CASSLRGSSYNEQFF

cdr3_length: 15
v_call: TRBV6-1
clone_size: .
d_call: TRBD2
j_call: TRBJ2-1
cdr3_nt: TGTGCCAGCAGCCCGACTAGCGGGGGAAGGGATGAGCAGTTCTTC
cdr3_aa: CASSPTSGGRDEQFF

cdr3_length: 15
v_call: TRBV6-6
clone_size: .
d_call: .
j_call: TRBJ2-7
cdr3_nt: TGTGCCAGCAGTTACGGGGGAGGACTCAACTACGAGCAGTACTTC
cdr3_aa: CASSYGGGLNYEQYF

cdr3_length: 14
v_call: TRBV7-9
clone_size: .
d_call: TRBD2
j_call: TRBJ2-5
cdr3_nt: TGTGCCAGCAGCCCGAGGACTAGTGAAGAGACCCAGTACTTC
cdr3_aa: CASSPRTSEETQYF

cdr3_length: 15
v_call: TRBV10-2
clone_size: .
d_call: TRBD2
j_call: TRBJ2-1
cdr3_nt: TGCGCCAGCAGGAGCGGGGGGAGCTCCTACAATGAGCAGTTCTTC
cdr3_aa: CASRSGGSSYNEQFF

cdr3_length: 13
v_call: TRBV10-3
clone_size: once
d_call: .
j_call: TRBJ1-1
cdr3_nt: TGTGCCATCAGAGAGATGGGGAGCACTGAAGCTTTCTTT
cdr3_aa: CAIREMGSTEAFF

cdr3_length: 14
v_call: TRBV19
clone_size: .
d_call: .
j_call: TRBJ1-5
cdr3_nt: TGTGCCAGTAGTATAAAGGGTTCGGGGCAGCCCCAGCATTTT
cdr3_aa: CASSIKGSGQPQHF

cdr3_length: 15
v_call: TRBV4-2
clone_size: .
d_call: .
j_call: TRBJ1-2
cdr3_nt: TGTGCCAGCAGCCAAGATGAGTCACAGAGGTATGGCTACACCTTC
cdr3_aa: CASSQDESQRYGYTF

cdr3_length: 15
v_call: TRBV5-1
clone_size: .
d_call: TRBD2
j_call: TRBJ2-3
cdr3_nt: TGCGCCAGCAGCCCGGGGGGGCCAAGCACAGATACGCAGTATTTT
cdr3_aa: CASSPGGPSTDTQYF

cdr3_length: 17
v_call: TRBV5-4
clone_size: .
d_call: .
j_call: TRBJ2-3
cdr3_nt: TGTGCCAGCAGCTTGGGAGCTGCGCAGGGGGGAACAGATACGCAGTATTTT
cdr3_aa: CASSLGAAQGGTDTQYF

cdr3_length: 13
v_call: TRBV6-5
clone_size: .
d_call: .
j_call: TRBJ2-2
cdr3_nt: TGTGCCAGCAGTTTGCCAGACACCGGGGAGCTGTTTTTT
cdr3_aa: CASSLPDTGELFF

cdr3_length: 15
v_call: TRBV5-1
clone_size: .
d_call: .
j_call: TRBJ2-1
cdr3_nt: TGCGCCAGCAGCGCGGAGGGGGGGCATTACAATGAGCAGTTCTTC
cdr3_aa: CASSAEGGHYNEQFF

cdr3_length: 14
v_call: TRBV7-9
clone_size: .
d_call: .
j_call: TRBJ2-3
cdr3_nt: TGTGCCAGCAGCTTATCCTTCGGCACAGATACGCAGTATTTT
cdr3_aa: CASSLSFGTDTQYF

cdr3_length: 10
v_call: TRBV11-2
clone_size: .
d_call: .
j_call: TRBJ2-1
cdr3_nt: TGTGCCGTTATGGGGTATGAGCAGTTCTTC
cdr3_aa: CAVMGYEQFF

cdr3_length: 13
v_call: TRBV7-8
clone_size: .
d_call: TRBD1
j_call: TRBJ2-1
cdr3_nt: TGTGCCAGCAGCCCGGACAGGGTCAATGAGCAGTTCTTC
cdr3_aa: CASSPDRVNEQFF

cdr3_length: 14
v_call: TRBV5-1
clone_size: .
d_call: TRBD2
j_call: TRBJ2-7
cdr3_nt: TGCGCCAGCAGCAGGGGACTAGCCGTCTACGAGCAGTACTTC
cdr3_aa: CASSRGLAVYEQYF

cdr3_length: 14
v_call: TRBV4-1
clone_size: .
d_call: .
j_call: TRBJ2-3
cdr3_nt: TGCGCCAGCAGCCCGGAAGGGCTCACAGATACGCAGTATTTT
cdr3_aa: CASSPEGLTDTQYF

cdr3_length: 15
v_call: TRBV5-8
clone_size: .
d_call: .
j_call: TRBJ1-4
cdr3_nt: TGTGCCAGCAGCTTCGGGGGGCTCAATAATGAAAAACTGTTTTTT
cdr3_aa: CASSFGGLNNEKLFF

cdr3_length: 17
v_call: TRBV5-6
clone_size: .
d_call: TRBD2
j_call: TRBJ2-5
cdr3_nt: TGTGCCAGCAGCGCGGGAGGAGGAGCCTGGGGGGAAGAGACCCAGTACTTC
cdr3_aa: CASSAGGGAWGEETQYF

cdr3_length: 14
v_call: TRBV10-1
clone_size: .
d_call: .
j_call: TRBJ1-1
cdr3_nt: TGCGCCAGCAGCGTAGACAGTTCTCCCACTGAAGCTTTCTTT
cdr3_aa: CASSVDSSPTEAFF

cdr3_length: 17
v_call: TRBV5-6
clone_size: .
d_call: TRBD1
j_call: TRBJ2-5
cdr3_nt: TGTGCCAGCAGCTGGTCCGGGACAGGGGATTTAAGGGAGACCCAGTACTTC
cdr3_aa: CASSWSGTGDLRETQYF

cdr3_length: 14
v_call: TRBV28
clone_size: .
d_call: .
j_call: TRBJ2-1
cdr3_nt: TGTGCCAGCAGTTTGCAGGAGTCCTACAATGAGCAGTTCTTC
cdr3_aa: CASSLQESYNEQFF

cdr3_length: 15
v_call: TRBV5-6
clone_size: .
d_call: TRBD2
j_call: TRBJ2-3
cdr3_nt: TGTGCCAGCAGCTTCGGCGGGAGGGCCTCAGATACGCAGTATTTT
cdr3_aa: CASSFGGRASDTQYF

cdr3_length: 15
v_call: TRBV25-1
clone_size: .
d_call: .
j_call: TRBJ2-7
cdr3_nt: TGTGCCAGCAGTGAGGGTCGTGGGGCGCGGGTCGAGCAGTACTTC
cdr3_aa: CASSEGRGARVEQYF

cdr3_length: 16
v_call: TRBV2
clone_size: .
d_call: TRBD2
j_call: TRBJ2-5
cdr3_nt: TGTGCCAGCAGCCGCGGACTAGCGGGGATTCAAGAGACCCAGTACTTC
cdr3_aa: CASSRGLAGIQETQYF

cdr3_length: 14
v_call: TRBV4-3
clone_size: .
d_call: TRBD2
j_call: TRBJ2-7
cdr3_nt: TGCGCCAGCAGCCTTACGCTAGCGGCCTACGAGCAGTACTTC
cdr3_aa: CASSLTLAAYEQYF

cdr3_length: 14
v_call: TRBV7-2
clone_size: once
d_call: .
j_call: TRBJ1-2
cdr3_nt: TGTGCCAGCAGCCTCCCGGGGGGGGATTATGGCTACACCTTC
cdr3_aa: CASSLPGGDYGYTF

cdr3_length: 14
v_call: TRBV4-3
clone_size: .
d_call: .
j_call: TRBJ2-5
cdr3_nt: TGCGCCAGCAGCCAAGTTCTGGGACAAGAGACCCAGTACTTC
cdr3_aa: CASSQVLGQETQYF

cdr3_length: 17
v_call: TRBV14
clone_size: .
d_call: .
j_call: TRBJ1-4
cdr3_nt: TGTGCCAGCAGCAAAGGGGCTCTTGCTTCGGGTAATGAAAAACTGTTTTTT
cdr3_aa: CASSKGALASGNEKLFF

cdr3_length: 14
v_call: TRBV5-6
clone_size: .
d_call: TRBD1
j_call: TRBJ1-2
cdr3_nt: TGTGCCAGCAGCCCGGGACAGGGAGCCTATGGCTACACCTTC
cdr3_aa: CASSPGQGAYGYTF

cdr3_length: 14
v_call: TRBV5-1
clone_size: .
d_call: .
j_call: TRBJ2-7
cdr3_nt: TGCGCCAGCAGAGAATGGACGAGCACCTACGAGCAGTACTTC
cdr3_aa: CASREWTSTYEQYF

cdr3_length: 15
v_call: TRBV6-5
clone_size: .
d_call: TRBD2
j_call: TRBJ2-7
cdr3_nt: TGTGCCAGCACCCTGGTGGCTAGCGGGAGCTACGAGCAGTACTTC
cdr3_aa: CASTLVASGSYEQYF

cdr3_length: 16
v_call: TRBV5-4
clone_size: .
d_call: .
j_call: TRBJ2-2
cdr3_nt: TGTGCCAGCAGCCGGGACACGGGGCGTCTGTACGGGGAGCTGTTTTTT
cdr3_aa: CASSRDTGRLYGELFF

cdr3_length: 15
v_call: TRBV15
clone_size: .
d_call: TRBD1
j_call: TRBJ1-1
cdr3_nt: TGTGCCACCAGCAGGGAGACAGGGGCATACACTGAAGCTTTCTTT
cdr3_aa: CATSRETGAYTEAFF

cdr3_length: 15
v_call: TRBV6-5
clone_size: .
d_call: .
j_call: TRBJ1-2
cdr3_nt: TGTGCCAGCAGTTACTCGCCGCAGTACAACTATGGCTACACCTTC
cdr3_aa: CASSYSPQYNYGYTF

cdr3_length: 16
v_call: TRBV18
clone_size: .
d_call: .
j_call: TRBJ2-7
cdr3_nt: TGTGCCAGCTCACTTCGACTCGACCCGGTTTCCTACGAGCAGTACTTC
cdr3_aa: CASSLRLDPVSYEQYF

cdr3_length: 15
v_call: TRBV27
clone_size: .
d_call: TRBD2
j_call: TRBJ2-7
cdr3_nt: TGTGCCAGCAGTTTATCTGGTAGCGGGAGCTACGAGCAGTACTTC
cdr3_aa: CASSLSGSGSYEQYF

cdr3_length: 15
v_call: TRBV18
clone_size: .
d_call: .
j_call: TRBJ2-1
cdr3_nt: TGTGCCAGCTCACCTCAGGACGGCTCCTACAATGAGCAGTTCTTC
cdr3_aa: CASSPQDGSYNEQFF

cdr3_length: 15
v_call: TRBV7-8
clone_size: once
d_call: .
j_call: TRBJ2-7
cdr3_nt: TGTGCCAGCAGCTCCCCCGGGGCGGGAAACTACGAGCAGTACTTC
cdr3_aa: CASSSPGAGNYEQYF